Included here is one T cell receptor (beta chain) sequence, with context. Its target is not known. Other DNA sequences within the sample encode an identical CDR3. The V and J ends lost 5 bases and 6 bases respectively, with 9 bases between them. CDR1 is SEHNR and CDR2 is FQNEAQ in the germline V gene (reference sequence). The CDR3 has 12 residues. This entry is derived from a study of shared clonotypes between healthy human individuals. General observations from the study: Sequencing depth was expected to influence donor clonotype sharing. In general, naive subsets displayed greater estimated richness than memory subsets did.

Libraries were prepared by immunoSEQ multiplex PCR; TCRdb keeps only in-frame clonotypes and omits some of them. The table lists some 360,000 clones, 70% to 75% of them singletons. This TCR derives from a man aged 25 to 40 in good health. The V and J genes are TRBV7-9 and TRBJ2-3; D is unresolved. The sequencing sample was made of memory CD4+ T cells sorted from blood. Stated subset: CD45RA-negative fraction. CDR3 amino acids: CASSPLRDTQYF. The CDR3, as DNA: TGTGCCAGCAGCCCCCTGCGTGATACGCAGTATTTT. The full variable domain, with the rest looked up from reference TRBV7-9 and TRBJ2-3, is DTGVSQNPRHKITKRGQNVTFRCDPISEHNRLYWYRQTLGQGPEFLTYFQNEAQLEKSRLLSDRFSAERPKGSFSTLEIQRTEQGDSAMYLCASSPLRDTQYFGPGTRLTVL.